One sample yielded the 23 T cell receptor beta chains listed below, sequenced in a study of tumor-infiltrating lymphocytes in primary liver carcinoma. Constant-region priming of roughly 500 ng total RNA yielded TCR beta cDNA. Slightly modified ARM-PCR, run as three nested multiplex PCR rounds, produced the TCR beta libraries. Running 10 cycles apiece, the first two PCR rounds relied on TRBV1-TRBV30 forward primers together with a C-beta reverse primer. TCRdb analysed the multiplex PCR reads with MiXCR anew, one entry per CDR3 protein. The repertoire holds approximately 120,000 distinct CDR3 sequences, with 64% as singletons. Between about 19 and 34 mg of unsorted bulk tissue served as the source from which RNA and DNA were co-extracted. Material for sequencing was liver tumor tissue from sampling region 3. Stated subset: tumor region T3, left-lateral pole. These receptor sequences come from a woman in her fifties or sixties with primary liver carcinoma and hepatitis B virus infection.

This clonotype was observed a few times. A much larger clone lies a single base off, so this may be a read error. V and J are TRBV5-8 and TRBJ2-1, with a possible D match to TRBD1 (5 bases). The CDR3 has 15 residues. V was shortened by 0 bases and J by 2 bases, with 9 bases between the two germline ends. Germline assignment: CDR1 SGHTS and CDR2 YDEGEE. CDR3 in amino acids: CASSLGQCAYNEQFF. The DNA of the CDR3 is TGTGCCAGCAGCTTGGGACAGTGTGCCTACAATGAGCAGTTCTTC.

Regarding this clonotype: The junction does not match germline at one end; this may be a read error. This rearrangement joins TRBV6-4 to TRBJ2-3; D ambiguous. CDR1 and CDR2 from the germline V gene are MRHNA and SNTAGT. The CDR3 is made up of 15 amino acids. The CDR3, as DNA: TGTGCCAGCAGTCCTCGGCCGGGTTACACTGATATGCAGTATTTT. It is translated as CASSPRPGYTDMQYF.

This clonotype was found many times. The chain joins TRBV6-1 to TRBJ1-5; perhaps TRBD1 as D (6 bases). The CDR3 runs 16 residues. V lost 6 bases, J lost 5 bases, and 20 bases lay in between. Germline V gives CDR1 MNHNS, CDR2 SASEGT. This CDR3 reads CASRKGLQGPDQPQHF. CDR3 nucleotide sequence: TGTGCCAGCAGAAAGGGGTTACAGGGCCCCGATCAGCCCCAGCATTTT.

As regards this clonotype: It is likely a read error, because the conserved phenylalanine at the end of the CDR3 is missing. This rearrangement joins TRBV6-5 to TRBJ1-1; D remains unclear. Germline V lookup: CDR1 MNHEY, CDR2 SVGAGI. V shed 7 bases and J shed 8 bases, with 14 bases lying between them. This CDR3 is 12 amino acids long. The CDR3 DNA reads TGTGCCAGCACCGGGGTAGGAACCGAAGCTTTCTAT. It translates to CASTGVGTEAFY.

Points on this clonotype: At one boundary the junction diverges from the germline segment, which might be a read error. V gene TRBV11-2 combines with J gene TRBJ2-5; D possibly corresponds to TRBD2 (6 bases). This CDR3 comprises 16 residues. Per the germline V gene, CDR1 is SGHAT and CDR2 is FQNNGV. Here the CDR3 DNA reads TGTGCCAGCAGCTACTCCCGTAGTAACGGGAGAGAGGCCCAGTACTTC. Translated, it gives CASSYSRSNGREAQYF.

This clonotype has ten or more counts. The V and J genes are TRBV6-1 and TRBJ1-1, with TRBD1 matching over 9 bases. Trimming removed 6 bases from V and 4 bases from J; junction bases left unmatched: 6. The CDR3 has 14 residues. CDR1 and CDR2 from the germline V gene are MNHNS and SASEGT. Written as DNA, the CDR3 is TGTGCCAGCAGGGCCGGGACAGGGCCCACTGAAGCTTTCTTT. Protein sequence: CASRAGTGPTEAFF.

On this clonotype: Relative to the germline gene, one junction end is altered; a read error may explain this. The chain uses TRBV5-4 and TRBJ2-1; D gene ambiguous. The germline gives CDR1 SGHNT, CDR2 YYREEE (reference sequence). The CDR3 runs 15 residues. CDR3 DNA: TGTGCCAGCAGCTTGGGGCCGGACCGGGTAAATGAGCGGTTCTTC. Encoded protein: CASSLGPDRVNERFF.

There are many counts of this clonotype. The V call is TRBV6-5, the J call TRBJ1-1; TRBD1 is a possible D gene (6 bases). V lost 7 bases to trimming and J lost 0 bases, with 18 bases between them. The CDR3 has 16 residues. The germline CDR1 and CDR2 sequences are MNHEY and SVGAGI. The CDR3 sequence is CASKRGGRALNTEAFF. The CDR3, as DNA: TGTGCCAGCAAAAGGGGGGGGCGAGCGCTGAACACTGAAGCTTTCTTT.

Notes on this clonotype: The CDR3 ends on some other residue instead of the conserved phenylalanine or tryptophan, so this is likely a read error. The V gene is TRBV11-2, the J gene TRBJ2-2; D unresolved. V lost 0 bases and J 6 bases, leaving 8 bases between the germline ends. Germline V gene data show CDR1 as SGHAT and CDR2 as FQNNGV. This CDR3 contains 14 residues. CDR3: CASSLDRQAGELFY. The CDR3 DNA follows: TGTGCCAGCAGCTTAGATCGTCAGGCCGGGGAGCTGTTTTAT.

Comment on this clonotype: At one boundary the junction diverges from the germline segment, which might be a read error. The chain couples TRBV11-2 to TRBJ2-3; no definite D call. CDR1 SGHAT and CDR2 FQNNGV come from the germline V gene. This CDR3 region has 14 residues. CDR3: CTSSLLPSTSTQYF. CDR3 nucleotides: TGTACCAGCAGCTTGCTCCCGAGCACAAGTACGCAGTATTTT.

The gene calls are TRBV28 and TRBJ2-7, with 9 bases identical to TRBD1. Trimming took 4 bases from V and 0 from J; bases not matched to a gene: 4. The CDR3 contains 15 residues. Germline-derived CDR1 and CDR2 are MDHEN and SYDVKM. The CDR3 DNA is TGTGCCAGCAGTTCTACAGGGGGCACCTCCTACGAGCAGTACTTC. Amino acid sequence: CASSSTGGTSYEQYF.

The V gene is TRBV11-3, the J gene TRBJ2-1; 10 bases map to TRBD1. CDR1 SGHNT and CDR2 YENEEA come from the germline V gene. The V gene end was trimmed by 5 bases and the J gene end by 15 bases; junction bases not matched to a gene: 13. The CDR3 contains 14 residues. CDR3 nucleotide sequence: TGTGCCAGCAGCCTGTTTGGGACAGGGGAAAGGCTGTTCTTC. This translates into CASSLFGTGERLFF.

As concerns this clonotype: The junction and the germline gene differ at one end; a read error may be behind it. J is TRBJ2-5 and V is TRBV29-1; no clear D. Germline assignment: CDR1 SQVTM and CDR2 ANQGSEA. The CDR3 is 13 amino acids. Here the CDR3 DNA reads TGCTGCGTTCAAACAGCTTTCCAAGAGACACAGTATTTC. It codes for CCVQTAFQETQYF.

This clonotype was detected only a few times. The V call is TRBV5-1, the J call TRBJ2-2, with 8 bases fitting TRBD1. Germline V gene sequence: CDR1 SGHRS, CDR2 YFSETQ. J gave up 7 bases and V 7 bases, and 3 bases lay outside the gene matches. The CDR3 is made up of 12 amino acids. In DNA, the CDR3 is TGCGCCAGCGGGACAGGTCACGGGGAGCTGTTTTTT. Protein product: CASGTGHGELFF. Filled out from reference TRBV5-1 and TRBJ2-2, the complete variable domain reads KAGVTQTPRYLIKTRGQQVTLSCSPISGHRSVSWYQQTPGQGLQFLFEYFSETQRNKGNFPGRFSGRQFSNSRSEMNVSTLELGDSALYLCASGTGHGELFFGEGSRLTVL.

As concerns this clonotype: One junction end disagrees with the germline gene, perhaps due to a read error. The chain employs TRBV4-2 and TRBJ2-1; tentatively, D is TRBD1 or TRBD2 (5 bases each). This CDR3 has 16 amino acids. The germline CDR1 and CDR2 sequences are LGHNA and YNFKEQ. The CDR3 here is CASGHQTVRARNEQFF. The CDR3 nucleotides are TGTGCCAGCGGCCATCAGACAGTGAGGGCTAGGAATGAGCAGTTCTTC.

With regard to this clonotype: One end of the junction is discordant with germline, which a read error may explain. The chain uses TRBV6-1 and TRBJ1-6; D might be TRBD1 (5 bases). The CDR3 contains 14 residues. Looked up from germline, CDR1 is MNHNS and CDR2 is SASEGT. The CDR3 bases are TGTGCCAGCAGCCTGGGGCTCGTAAATTCACCCCCCCACTTT. Translating gives CASSLGLVNSPPHF.

V usage is TRBV5-1 and J usage is TRBJ2-2; 12 bases are shared with TRBD1. Germline V gives CDR1 SGHRS, CDR2 YFSETQ. The CDR3 loop spans 15 amino acids. V trimming: 5 bases; J trimming: 9 bases; junction bases outside the gene matches: 8. The CDR3 loop is CASRIGTGGPRELFF. Here the CDR3 DNA reads TGCGCCAGCAGAATCGGGACAGGGGGCCCAAGGGAGCTGTTTTTT.

About this clonotype itself: Mismatch with germline at one junction end may stem from a read error. The V gene is TRBV11-3, the J gene TRBJ2-3, with TRBD2 matching over 8 bases. CDR3 length: 14 amino acids. Germline V gene data show CDR1 as SGHNT and CDR2 as YENEEA. CDR3 loop: CASSFRTSTDTLYF. The CDR3 bases are TGTGCTAGCAGCTTCAGGACTAGCACAGATACGCTCTATTTT.

Concerning this clonotype itself: The junction departs from germline at one end; a sequencing error may be responsible. The rearrangement joins TRBV28 to TRBJ1-1, with a possible D match to TRBD1 (5 bases). The CDR3 has 14 amino acids. In germline, CDR1 is MDHEN, CDR2 SYDVKM. CDR3 sequence reads: CTSRSGQRNTEAFF. The CDR3 DNA reads TGTACCAGCAGGTCCGGACAACGGAACACTGAAGCTTTCTTT.

As concerns this clonotype: A much larger clone lies one base from this, so it may be a read error. The chain links TRBV6-2 or TRBV6-3 to TRBJ2-5; TRBD1 matches at 9 bases. Germline lookup yields CDR1 MNHEY and CDR2 SVGEGT. V shed 6 bases and J 1 base; nucleotides not matched to a gene: 12. This CDR3 comprises 17 residues. CDR3 nucleotide sequence: TGTGCCAGCAGGGGGGATTCCGGGACAGGGATCCAAGAGACCCAGTACTTC. Amino acids: CASRGDSGTGIQETQYF.

In the case of this clonotype: One end of the junction varies from germline; a read error may be responsible. The rearrangement links TRBV6-1 to TRBJ2-7, with no clear D. From germline, CDR1 is MNHNS and CDR2 SASEGT. The CDR3 sequence is 14 residues long. For the CDR3, the DNA is TGTGCCAGCAGTGAAGCTTTCGATAGGTACGAGCAATACTTC. Translation: CASSEAFDRYEQYF.

Many counts were recorded for this clonotype. The chain combines TRBV6-1 with TRBJ2-2, with a tentative D call TRBD2 (5 bases). The germline CDR1 and CDR2 sequences are MNHNS and SASEGT. V was trimmed by 2 bases and J by 3 bases, leaving 7 bases between them. This CDR3 region has 14 residues. The CDR3 here is CASSETADTGELFF. DNA of the CDR3: TGTGCCAGCAGTGAAACAGCGGACACCGGGGAGCTGTTTTTT.

Notes on this clonotype: This may be a read error, as it is one base from a much larger clone. This sequence joins TRBV30 and TRBJ2-3, with D possibly matching TRBD2 (7 bases). CDR1 and CDR2 (germline): GTSNPN, SVGIG (reference sequence). CDR3 size: 15 residues. CDR3 loop: CTWRRGGYYTDTQYF. In DNA, the CDR3 is TGTACCTGGAGGAGGGGGGGATACTACACAGATACGCAGTATTTT.